These T cell receptor beta chains were read from a single sample in a study of shared clonotypes between healthy human individuals. The assay was immunoSEQ multiplex PCR, and TCRdb's table has in-frame clones only and misses some. Here the sample spans about 2.4 million clones, 90% to 95% being singletons. Sequences were obtained from naive CD4+ T cells from PBMCs. These receptors all come from a man younger than 35 in good health. Some clones in this sample may be carry-over from other donors' samples. Each CDR3 is given with its conserved first and last residue. The D gene is left open where the match is weak. Expanded clones get a size class; other rows say once, few or many, or leave the size out.

>TRBJ2-7|TRBV6-5|-|-
CASNPATGKSYEQYF
TGTGCCAGCAACCCAGCCACGGGAAAATCCTACGAGCAGTACTTC
>TRBJ2-5|TRBV11-2|-|-
CASSLGLQETQYF
TGTGCCAGCAGCTTAGGGCTTCAAGAGACCCAGTACTTC
>TRBJ1-2|TRBV18|-|-
CASSPAGEGYTF
TGTGCCAGCTCACCAGCAGGAGAGGGCTACACCTTC
>TRBJ1-6|TRBV6-4|-|-
CASSDSRLGSPLHF
TGTGCCAGCAGTGACTCACGACTCGGGTCACCCCTCCACTTT
>TRBJ2-1|TRBV5-1|-|TRBD2
CASSQRAGVPYNEQFF
TGCGCCAGCAGCCAACGAGCGGGAGTCCCCTACAATGAGCAGTTCTTC
>TRBJ1-2|TRBV9|-|-
CASSVGSQTAGGGYTF
TGTGCCAGCAGCGTAGGGTCGCAGACCGCCGGGGGAGGCTACACCTTC
>TRBJ1-2|TRBV29-1|-|-
CSVEDSRTDRLGGYTF
TGCAGCGTTGAAGATTCTAGGACGGACCGTTTGGGCGGCTACACCTTC
>TRBJ1-1|TRBV7-2|-|TRBD1
CASSQDRGDLAEAFF
TGTGCCAGCAGCCAGGACAGGGGTGACCTGGCTGAAGCTTTCTTT
>TRBJ1-1|TRBV4-2|-|TRBD1
CASTFGQGHTEAFF
TGTGCCAGCACATTTGGACAGGGGCACACTGAAGCTTTCTTT
>TRBJ2-7|TRBV5-5|-|TRBD2
CASSSGTSVTYEQYF
TGTGCCAGCAGCTCTGGGACTAGCGTTACCTACGAGCAGTACTTC
>TRBJ1-1|TRBV6-5|once|-
CASSYSVQGGNTEAFF
TGTGCCAGCAGTTACTCGGTACAGGGCGGGAACACTGAAGCTTTCTTT
>TRBJ2-7|TRBV29-1|-|TRBD1
CSVDGTRQGVYEQYF
TGCAGCGTTGATGGTACCAGGCAGGGGGTCTACGAGCAGTACTTC
>TRBJ2-1|TRBV19|-|TRBD2
CASRRVAGGFEQFF
TGTGCCAGTAGGCGAGTAGCGGGAGGTTTCGAGCAGTTCTTC
>TRBJ1-1|TRBV29-1|-|-
CSVEKLADTEAFF
TGCAGCGTTGAAAAGTTGGCCGACACTGAAGCTTTCTTT
>TRBJ2-6|TRBV9|-|-
CASSVAADSGANVLTF
TGTGCCAGCAGCGTAGCAGCCGACTCTGGGGCCAACGTCCTGACTTTC
>TRBJ2-7|TRBV18|-|-
CASSSQGSLNEQYF
TGTGCCAGCTCATCTCAGGGGAGTCTGAACGAGCAGTACTTC
>TRBJ2-7|TRBV6-5|-|-
CASSYSQGGAYEQYF
TGTGCCAGCAGTTACTCCCAGGGGGGGGCCTACGAGCAGTACTTC
>TRBJ2-7|TRBV28|-|-
CASQSGATGKYEQYF
TGTGCCAGCCAAAGTGGGGCAACAGGGAAATACGAGCAGTACTTC
>TRBJ2-7|TRBV19|-|-
CASSIPGAYEQYF
TGTGCCAGTAGTATCCCGGGGGCCTACGAGCAGTACTTC
>TRBJ2-7|TRBV28|-|TRBD2
CASSFTSGSKNEQYF
TGTGCCAGCAGTTTCACTAGCGGGAGTAAGAACGAGCAGTACTTC
>TRBJ2-7|TRBV27|-|-
CASSRGPFLGQYF
TGTGCCAGCAGTCGGGGACCTTTCCTGGGGCAGTACTTC
>TRBJ1-1|TRBV10-2|-|TRBD1
CASSLQGEGGTEAFF
TGCGCCAGCAGCCTACAGGGGGAGGGTGGCACTGAAGCTTTCTTT
>TRBJ1-3|TRBV7-3|-|TRBD1
CASSSPPGQGSGNTIYF
TGTGCCAGCAGCTCCCCCCCAGGACAGGGGTCTGGAAACACCATATATTTT
>TRBJ1-1|TRBV7-9|-|-
CASSTQAGETEAFF
TGTGCCAGCAGTACCCAGGCAGGGGAAACTGAAGCTTTCTTT
>TRBJ1-2|TRBV27|-|-
CASSTSRHQGYYGYTF
TGTGCCAGCAGTACCTCTCGCCATCAGGGGTACTATGGCTACACCTTC
>TRBJ1-4|TRBV5-1|-|TRBD1
CASSLGGTGAEKLFF
TGCGCCAGCAGCTTGGGCGGGACAGGGGCCGAAAAACTGTTTTTT
>TRBJ2-7|TRBV28|-|TRBD1
CASSFPNRGSYEQYF
TGTGCCAGCAGTTTCCCTAACAGGGGGAGCTACGAGCAGTACTTC
>TRBJ2-3|TRBV19|-|TRBD2
CASSLRTSGTSTDTQYF
TGTGCCAGTAGTCTCCGGACTAGCGGGACAAGCACAGATACGCAGTATTTT
>TRBJ1-6|TRBV6-6|-|-
CASSYSTGNSPLHF
TGTGCCAGCAGTTACTCGACTGGAAATTCACCCCTCCACTTT
>TRBJ2-2|TRBV18|-|TRBD2
CASSPGTSVDTGELFF
TGTGCCAGCTCACCAGGGACTAGCGTGGACACCGGGGAGCTGTTTTTT
>TRBJ2-2|TRBV12-5|-|TRBD2
CASANSGTTGELFF
TGTGCTAGTGCAAATAGCGGGACGACCGGGGAGCTGTTTTTT
>TRBJ2-1|TRBV11-3|-|-
CASSLETTGSYNEQFF
TGTGCCAGCAGCTTAGAAACCACGGGAAGCTACAATGAGCAGTTCTTC
>TRBJ2-3|TRBV7-2|once|-
CASSQRTASTDTQYF
TGTGCCAGCAGCCAGCGGACAGCTAGCACAGATACGCAGTATTTT
>TRBJ1-2|TRBV19|-|-
CASIRGYTF
TGTGCCAGTATTCGGGGCTACACCTTC
>TRBJ1-1|TRBV4-1|few|-
CASSQELRGGAFF
TGCGCCAGCAGCCAAGAACTCCGGGGGGGAGCTTTCTTT
>TRBJ1-1|TRBV28|-|TRBD1
CASSAGTGVTEAFF
TGTGCCAGCAGTGCCGGGACAGGGGTGACTGAAGCTTTCTTT
>TRBJ2-5|TRBV5-1|few|-
CASSLARAPQETQYF
TGCGCCAGCAGCTTGGCGCGGGCCCCACAAGAGACCCAGTACTTC
>TRBJ2-1|TRBV11-2|-|TRBD2
CASSLTTSGRATPYNEQFF
TGTGCCAGCAGCTTAACAACTAGCGGGAGGGCCACCCCATACAATGAGCAGTTCTTC
>TRBJ2-3|TRBV6-5|-|-
CASSLQGTDTQYF
TGTGCCAGCAGCCTCCAAGGGACAGATACGCAGTATTTT
>TRBJ1-1|TRBV27|-|-
CASSRDRRGTEAFF
TGTGCCAGCAGCCGTGACAGGCGTGGCACTGAAGCTTTCTTT
>TRBJ1-2|TRBV10-2|few|TRBD1
CASTTGTGYGYTF
TGCGCCAGCACCACCGGGACAGGGTATGGCTACACCTTC
>TRBJ1-1|TRBV7-3|-|-
CASTNSVRTEAFF
TGTGCCAGCACAAACAGCGTCCGGACTGAAGCTTTCTTT